The clone carrying this TCR beta chain was found many times. The antigen is unknown. Researchers prepared the TCRbeta library using unique molecular identifiers, the study reports. In TCRdb, the PCR reads were re-called with MiXCR into one record per CDR3 protein. Of 200,000 to 250,000 distinct CDR3 sequences detected, 20% to 30% appear once; the ten largest clones hold approximately 2.5%. This specimen belongs to a study of T-cell reconstitution after alpha-beta-depleted transplantation in children. Study-level findings and limits: Surviving thymic progenitors and recipient T cells were the source of high TCRbeta diversity at day 60 in some patients. Several hundred graft clones that had expanded were reportedly the source of alpha-beta T cells about two months after transplant.

Trimming removed 10 bases from V and 1 base from J, with 15 bases in between. Germline-derived CDR1 and CDR2 are ENHRY and SYGVKD. This CDR3 is built from 14 residues. The chain joins TRBV10-3 to TRBJ2-3, with a possible D match to TRBD2 (5 bases). The specimen comprised PBMCs, sampled before TCRalphabeta/CD19-depleted stem cell transplant. This TCR derives from a girl aged 2 to 10 with Fanconi anemia, due to receive a stem cell transplant. CDR3 region: CATEEGYGTDTQYF. The CDR3 DNA follows: TGTGCCACCGAAGAGGGCTATGGCACAGATACGCAGTATTTT.